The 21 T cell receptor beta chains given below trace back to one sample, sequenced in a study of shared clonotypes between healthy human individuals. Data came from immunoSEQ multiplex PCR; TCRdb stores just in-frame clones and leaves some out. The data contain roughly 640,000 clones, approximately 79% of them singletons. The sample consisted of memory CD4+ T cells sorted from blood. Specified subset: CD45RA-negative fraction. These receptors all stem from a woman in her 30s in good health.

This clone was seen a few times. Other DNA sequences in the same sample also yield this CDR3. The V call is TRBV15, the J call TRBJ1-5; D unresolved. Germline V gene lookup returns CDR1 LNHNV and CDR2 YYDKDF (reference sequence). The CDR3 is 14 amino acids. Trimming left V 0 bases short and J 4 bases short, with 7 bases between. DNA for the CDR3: TGTGCCACCAGCAGAGATCCCGAGAATCAGCCCCAGCATTTT. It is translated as CATSRDPENQPQHF. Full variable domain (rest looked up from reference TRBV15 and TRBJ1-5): DAMVIQNPRYQVTQFGKPVTLSCSQTLNHNVMYWYQQKSSQAPKLLFHYYDKDFNNEADTPDNFQSRRPNTSFCFLDIRSPGLGDTAMYLCATSRDPENQPQHFGDGTRLSIL.

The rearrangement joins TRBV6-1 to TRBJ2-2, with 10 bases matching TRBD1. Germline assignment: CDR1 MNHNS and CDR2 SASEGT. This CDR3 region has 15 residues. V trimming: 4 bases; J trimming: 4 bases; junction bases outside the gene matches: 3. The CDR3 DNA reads TGTGCCAGCAGTGCCTGGACAGGGGGCACCGGGGAGCTGTTTTTT. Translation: CASSAWTGGTGELFF.

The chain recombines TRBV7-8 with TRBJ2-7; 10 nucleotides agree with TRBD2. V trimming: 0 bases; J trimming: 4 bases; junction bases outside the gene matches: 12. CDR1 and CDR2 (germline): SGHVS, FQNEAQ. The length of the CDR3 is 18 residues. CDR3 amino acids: CASSLAYVRTSGSYEQYF. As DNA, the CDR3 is TGTGCCAGCAGCTTAGCGTATGTGAGGACTAGCGGAAGTTACGAGCAGTACTTC.

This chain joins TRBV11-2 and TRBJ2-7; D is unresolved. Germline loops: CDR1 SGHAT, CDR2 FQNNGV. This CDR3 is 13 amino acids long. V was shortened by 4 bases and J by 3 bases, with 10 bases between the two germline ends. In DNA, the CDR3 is TGTGCCAGCAGCTCCCAACTTGGCTACGAGCAGTACTTC. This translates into CASSSQLGYEQYF.

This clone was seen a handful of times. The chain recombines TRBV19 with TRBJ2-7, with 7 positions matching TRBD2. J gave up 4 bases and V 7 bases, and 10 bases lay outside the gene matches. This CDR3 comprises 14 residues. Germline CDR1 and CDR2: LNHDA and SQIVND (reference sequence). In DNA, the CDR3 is TGTGCCAGTAACCGCGAAGGTAGCGGGTACGAGCAGTACTTC. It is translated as CASNREGSGYEQYF.

The DNA for the CDR3 is TGTGCCAGCAGCATAGTAGGGGATGAAAAACTGTTTTTT. Protein: CASSIVGDEKLFF. The chain combines TRBV2 with TRBJ1-4, with D possibly being TRBD1 (5 bases). The V gene lost 6 bases and the J gene lost 6 bases, with 11 bases spanning the gap. Germline assignment: CDR1 SNHLY and CDR2 FYNNEI. This CDR3 has 13 amino acids. The variable domain in full, completed from reference TRBV2 and TRBJ1-4, reads EPEVTQTPSHQVTQMGQEVILRCVPISNHLYFYWYRQILGQKVEFLVSFYNNEISEKSEIFDDQFSVERPDGSNFTLKIRSTKLEDSAMYFCASSIVGDEKLFFGSGTQLSVL.

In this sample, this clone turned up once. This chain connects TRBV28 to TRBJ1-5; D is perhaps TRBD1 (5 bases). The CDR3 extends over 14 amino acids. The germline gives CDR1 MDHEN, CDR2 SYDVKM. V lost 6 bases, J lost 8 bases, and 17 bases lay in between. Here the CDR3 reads CASRSGTAHEPQHF. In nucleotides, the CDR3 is TGTGCCAGCAGATCCGGGACGGCACATGAGCCCCAGCATTTT.

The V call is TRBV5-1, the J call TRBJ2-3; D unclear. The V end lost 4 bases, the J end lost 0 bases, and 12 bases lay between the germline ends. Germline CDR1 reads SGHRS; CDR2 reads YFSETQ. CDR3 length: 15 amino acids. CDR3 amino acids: CASSPSGVSTDTQYF. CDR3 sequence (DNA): TGCGCCAGCAGCCCGTCTGGGGTTAGCACAGATACGCAGTATTTT. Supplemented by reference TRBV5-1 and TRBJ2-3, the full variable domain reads KAGVTQTPRYLIKTRGQQVTLSCSPISGHRSVSWYQQTPGQGLQFLFEYFSETQRNKGNFPGRFSGRQFSNSRSEMNVSTLELGDSALYLCASSPSGVSTDTQYFGPGTRLTVL.

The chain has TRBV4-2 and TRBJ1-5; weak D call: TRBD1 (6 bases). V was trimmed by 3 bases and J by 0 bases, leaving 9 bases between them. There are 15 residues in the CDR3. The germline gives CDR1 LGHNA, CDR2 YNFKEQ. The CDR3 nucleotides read TGTGCCAGCAGCCAGGGGGCGTTTAGCAATCAGCCCCAGCATTTT. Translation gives CASSQGAFSNQPQHF.

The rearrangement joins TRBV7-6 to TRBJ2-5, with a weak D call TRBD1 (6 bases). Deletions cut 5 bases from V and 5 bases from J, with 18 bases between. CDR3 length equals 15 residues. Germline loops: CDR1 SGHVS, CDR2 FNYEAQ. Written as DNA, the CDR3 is TGTGCCAGCAGCAACCCCTGGGGGCGCTTGGAGACCCAGTACTTC. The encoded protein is CASSNPWGRLETQYF.

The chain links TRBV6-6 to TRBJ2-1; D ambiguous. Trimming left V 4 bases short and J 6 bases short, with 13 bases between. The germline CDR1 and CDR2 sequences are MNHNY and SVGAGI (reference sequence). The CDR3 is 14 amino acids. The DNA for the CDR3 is TGTGCCAGCAGTTCCTCTGGGCCCCTCAATGAGCAGTTCTTC. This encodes CASSSSGPLNEQFF.

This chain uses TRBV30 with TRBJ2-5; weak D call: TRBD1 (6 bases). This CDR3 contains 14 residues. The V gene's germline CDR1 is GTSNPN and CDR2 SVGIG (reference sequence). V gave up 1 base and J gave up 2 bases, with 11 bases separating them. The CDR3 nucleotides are TGTGCCTGGAGTGGCAGGGGATGGCAAGAGACCCAGTACTTC. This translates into CAWSGRGWQETQYF. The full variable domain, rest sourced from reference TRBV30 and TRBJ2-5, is SQTIHQWPATLVQPVGSPLSLECTVEGTSNPNLYWYRQAAGRGLQLLFYSVGIGQISSEVPQNLSASRPQDRQFILSSKKLLLSDSGFYLCAWSGRGWQETQYFGPGTRLLVL.

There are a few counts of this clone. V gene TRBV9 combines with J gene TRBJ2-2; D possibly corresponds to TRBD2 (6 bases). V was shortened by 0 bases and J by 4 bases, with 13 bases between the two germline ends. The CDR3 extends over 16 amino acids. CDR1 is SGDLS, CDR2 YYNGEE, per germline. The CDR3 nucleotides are TGTGCCAGCAGCGTAGCTCCAGGCGGGGCCACCGGGGAGCTGTTTTTT. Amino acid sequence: CASSVAPGGATGELFF.

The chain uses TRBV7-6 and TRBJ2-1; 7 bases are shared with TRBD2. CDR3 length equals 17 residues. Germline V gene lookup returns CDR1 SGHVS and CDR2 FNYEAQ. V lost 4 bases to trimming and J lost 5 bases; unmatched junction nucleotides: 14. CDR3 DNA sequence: TGTGCCAGCAGCTCCTATTTCCGGGACTACAAAAACAATGAGCAGTTCTTC. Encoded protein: CASSSYFRDYKNNEQFF.

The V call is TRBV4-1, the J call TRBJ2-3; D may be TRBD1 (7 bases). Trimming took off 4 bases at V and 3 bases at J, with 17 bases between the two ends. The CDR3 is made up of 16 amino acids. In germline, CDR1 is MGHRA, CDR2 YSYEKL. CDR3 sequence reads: CASSRLGQGGTDTQYF. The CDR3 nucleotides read TGCGCCAGCAGCCGTCTCGGGCAGGGGGGAACAGATACGCAGTATTTT.

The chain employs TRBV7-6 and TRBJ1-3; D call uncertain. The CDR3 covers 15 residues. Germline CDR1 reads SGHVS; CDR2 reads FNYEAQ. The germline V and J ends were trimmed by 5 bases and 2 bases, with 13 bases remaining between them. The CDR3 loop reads CASSPLSIAGNTIYF. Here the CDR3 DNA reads TGTGCCAGCAGCCCTTTGTCTATTGCTGGAAACACCATATATTTT.

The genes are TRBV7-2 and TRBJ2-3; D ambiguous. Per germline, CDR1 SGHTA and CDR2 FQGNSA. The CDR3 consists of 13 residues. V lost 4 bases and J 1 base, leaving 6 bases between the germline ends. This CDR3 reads CASSSSGTDTQYF. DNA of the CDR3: TGTGCCAGCAGCTCTAGTGGCACAGATACGCAGTATTTT.

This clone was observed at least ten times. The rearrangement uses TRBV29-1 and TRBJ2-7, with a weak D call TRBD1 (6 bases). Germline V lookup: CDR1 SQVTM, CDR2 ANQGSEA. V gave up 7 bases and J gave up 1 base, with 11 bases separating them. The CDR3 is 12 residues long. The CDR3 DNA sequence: TGCAGCGCAGGACAGCTATCCTACGAGCAGTACTTC. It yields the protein CSAGQLSYEQYF.

In DNA form, the CDR3 reads TGTGCCAGCAGTATTAGCGAAGCCACAGATACGCAGTATTTT. It yields the protein CASSISEATDTQYF. The chain employs TRBV5-4 and TRBJ2-3; D perhaps matches TRBD2 (5 bases). V was shortened by 5 bases and J by 2 bases, with 12 bases between the two germline ends. Germline V gene lookup returns CDR1 SGHNT and CDR2 YYREEE (reference sequence). CDR3 length equals 14 residues.

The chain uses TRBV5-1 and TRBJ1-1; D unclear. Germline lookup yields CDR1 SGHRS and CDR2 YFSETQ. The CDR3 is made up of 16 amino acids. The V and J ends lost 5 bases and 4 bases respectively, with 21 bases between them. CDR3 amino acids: CASSLGGSRYLTEAFF. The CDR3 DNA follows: TGCGCCAGCAGTCTTGGAGGGTCGCGCTACCTCACTGAAGCTTTCTTT.

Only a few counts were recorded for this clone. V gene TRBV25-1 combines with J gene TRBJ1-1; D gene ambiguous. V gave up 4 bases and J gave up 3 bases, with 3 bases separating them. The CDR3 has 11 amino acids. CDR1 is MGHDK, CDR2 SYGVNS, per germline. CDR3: CASSGYTEAFF. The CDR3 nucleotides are TGTGCCAGCAGTGGATACACTGAAGCTTTCTTT. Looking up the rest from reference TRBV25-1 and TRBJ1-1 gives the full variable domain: EADIYQTPRYLVIGTGKKITLECSQTMGHDKMYWYQQDPGMELHLIHYSYGVNSTEKGDLSSESTVSRIRTEHFPLTLESARPSHTSQYLCASSGYTEAFFGQGTRLTVV.